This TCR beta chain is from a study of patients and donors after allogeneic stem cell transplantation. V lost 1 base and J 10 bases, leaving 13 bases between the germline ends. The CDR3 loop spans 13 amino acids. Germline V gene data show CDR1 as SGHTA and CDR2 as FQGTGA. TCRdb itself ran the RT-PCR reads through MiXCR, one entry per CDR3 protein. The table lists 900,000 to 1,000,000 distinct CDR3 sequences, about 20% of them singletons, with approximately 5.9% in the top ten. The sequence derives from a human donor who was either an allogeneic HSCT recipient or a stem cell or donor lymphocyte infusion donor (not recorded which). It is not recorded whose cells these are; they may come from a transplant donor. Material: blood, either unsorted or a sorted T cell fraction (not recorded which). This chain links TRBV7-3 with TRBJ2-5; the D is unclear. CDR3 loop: CASSLKGAARQYF. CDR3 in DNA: TGTGCCAGCAGCTTAAAAGGCGCCGCCCGCCAGTACTTC.